The TCR beta chain described here comes from a study of identical twins. Findings and limits, study-wide: Among monozygotic twins, out-of-frame TCR alpha sharing exceeded what models predicted.

TCRdb independently ran MiXCR on the 5' RACE reads; one entry per CDR3 protein. Here the sample spans approximately 300,000 distinct CDR3 sequences, roughly 9% being singletons. Germline CDR1 reads LNHDA; CDR2 reads SQIVND (reference sequence). V gave up 4 bases and J gave up 7 bases, with 19 bases separating them. The CDR3 is 15 amino acids. Ten or more counts support this clonotype. Its antigen is not known. The same data also contributed to another study, on yellow fever vaccine responses in identical twins.

This receptor was identified in a woman aged 18 to 35 in good health. Sequencing was carried out using CD8+ T cells sorted from blood. The gene calls are TRBV19 and TRBJ1-1; TRBD1 is a possible D gene (5 bases). The CDR3 region is CASSTKSPGTVEAFF. The CDR3 DNA is TGTGCCAGTAGTACTAAAAGCCCGGGGACCGTTGAAGCTTTCTTT.